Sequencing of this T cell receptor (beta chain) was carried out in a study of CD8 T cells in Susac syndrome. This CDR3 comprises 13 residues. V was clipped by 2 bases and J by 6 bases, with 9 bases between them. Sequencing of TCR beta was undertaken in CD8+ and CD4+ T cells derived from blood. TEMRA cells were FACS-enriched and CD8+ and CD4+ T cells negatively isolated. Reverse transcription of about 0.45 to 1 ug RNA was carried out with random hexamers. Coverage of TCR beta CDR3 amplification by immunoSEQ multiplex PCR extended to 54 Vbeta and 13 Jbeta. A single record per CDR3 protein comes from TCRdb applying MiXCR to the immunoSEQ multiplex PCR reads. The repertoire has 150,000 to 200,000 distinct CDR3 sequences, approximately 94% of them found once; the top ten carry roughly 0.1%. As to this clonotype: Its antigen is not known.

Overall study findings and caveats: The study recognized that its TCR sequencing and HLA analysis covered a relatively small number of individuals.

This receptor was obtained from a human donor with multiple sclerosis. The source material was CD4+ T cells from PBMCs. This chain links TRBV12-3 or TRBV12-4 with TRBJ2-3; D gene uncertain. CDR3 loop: CASSLTRWDTQYF. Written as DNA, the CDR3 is TGTGCCAGCAGTTTAACCCGCTGGGATACGCAGTATTTT.